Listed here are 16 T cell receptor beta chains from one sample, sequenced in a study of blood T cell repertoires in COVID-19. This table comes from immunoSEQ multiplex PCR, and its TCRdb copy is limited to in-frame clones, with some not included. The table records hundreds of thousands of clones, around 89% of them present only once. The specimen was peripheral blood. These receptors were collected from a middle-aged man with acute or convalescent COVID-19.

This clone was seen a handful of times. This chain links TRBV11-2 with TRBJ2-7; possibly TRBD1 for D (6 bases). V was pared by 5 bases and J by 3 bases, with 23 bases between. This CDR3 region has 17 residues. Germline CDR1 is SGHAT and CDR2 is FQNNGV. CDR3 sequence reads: CASSPRPGTPRNYEQYF. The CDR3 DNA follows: TGTGCCAGCAGCCCCCGCCCAGGGACACCTCGAAACTACGAGCAGTACTTC.

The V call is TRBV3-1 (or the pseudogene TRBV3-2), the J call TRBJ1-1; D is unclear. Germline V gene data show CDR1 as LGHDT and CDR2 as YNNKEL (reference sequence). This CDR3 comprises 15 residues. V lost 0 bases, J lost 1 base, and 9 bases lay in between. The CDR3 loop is CASSQETGGNTEAFF. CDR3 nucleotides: TGTGCCAGCAGCCAAGAAACTGGAGGGAACACTGAAGCTTTCTTT.

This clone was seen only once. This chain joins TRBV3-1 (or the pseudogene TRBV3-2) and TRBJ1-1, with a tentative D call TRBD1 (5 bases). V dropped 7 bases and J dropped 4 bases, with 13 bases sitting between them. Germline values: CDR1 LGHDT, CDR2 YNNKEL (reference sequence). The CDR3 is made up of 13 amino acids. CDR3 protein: CASTPSGGTEAFF. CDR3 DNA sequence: TGTGCCAGCACCCCTTCGGGGGGCACTGAAGCTTTCTTT.

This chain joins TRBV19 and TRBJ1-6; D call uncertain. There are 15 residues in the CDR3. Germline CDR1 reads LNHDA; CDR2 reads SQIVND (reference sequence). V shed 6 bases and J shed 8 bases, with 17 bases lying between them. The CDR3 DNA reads TGTGCCAGTAGGCTACATCACTTGGGCGATTCACCCCTCCACTTT. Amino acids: CASRLHHLGDSPLHF.

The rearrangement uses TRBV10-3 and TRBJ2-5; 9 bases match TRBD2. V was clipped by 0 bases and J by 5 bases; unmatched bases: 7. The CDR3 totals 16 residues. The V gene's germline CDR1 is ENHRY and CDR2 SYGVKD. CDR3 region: CAISESVLAGPETQYF. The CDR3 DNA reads TGTGCCATCAGTGAGTCGGTGCTAGCGGGGCCCGAGACCCAGTACTTC.

The CDR3 nucleotides read TGTGCCAGCAGCGCCCCGGGGGGGAGTGGCTACACCTTC. This encodes CASSAPGGSGYTF. The rearrangement links TRBV21-1 to TRBJ1-2. TRBV21-1 is given as a pseudogene. This CDR3 has 13 residues.

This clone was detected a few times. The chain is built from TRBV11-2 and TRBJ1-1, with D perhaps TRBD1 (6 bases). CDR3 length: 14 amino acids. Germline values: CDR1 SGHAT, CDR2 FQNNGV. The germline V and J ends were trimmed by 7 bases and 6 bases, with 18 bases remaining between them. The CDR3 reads CASIYFGGGAEAFF. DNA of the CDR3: TGTGCCAGCATCTATTTTGGGGGGGGCGCTGAAGCTTTCTTT.

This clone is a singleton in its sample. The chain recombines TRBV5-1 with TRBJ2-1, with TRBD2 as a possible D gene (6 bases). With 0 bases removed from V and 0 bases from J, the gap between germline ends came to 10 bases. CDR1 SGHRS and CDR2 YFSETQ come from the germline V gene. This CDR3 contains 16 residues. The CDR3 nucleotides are TGCGCCAGCAGCTTGGAGGGACTTCGCTCCTACAATGAGCAGTTCTTC. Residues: CASSLEGLRSYNEQFF.

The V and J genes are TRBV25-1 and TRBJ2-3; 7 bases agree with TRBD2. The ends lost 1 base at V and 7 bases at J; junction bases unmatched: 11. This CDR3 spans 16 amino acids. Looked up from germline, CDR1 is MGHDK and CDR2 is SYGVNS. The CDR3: CASSELGTSDPNTQYF. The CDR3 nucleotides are TGTGCCAGCAGTGAATTGGGAACTAGCGATCCTAATACGCAGTATTTT.

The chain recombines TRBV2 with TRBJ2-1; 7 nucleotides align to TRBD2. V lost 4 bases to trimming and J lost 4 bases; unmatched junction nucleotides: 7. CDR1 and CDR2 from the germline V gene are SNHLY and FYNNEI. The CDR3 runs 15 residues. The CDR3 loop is CASSGSSGRYNEQFF. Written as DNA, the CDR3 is TGTGCCAGCAGTGGGTCTAGCGGTAGGTACAATGAGCAGTTCTTC.

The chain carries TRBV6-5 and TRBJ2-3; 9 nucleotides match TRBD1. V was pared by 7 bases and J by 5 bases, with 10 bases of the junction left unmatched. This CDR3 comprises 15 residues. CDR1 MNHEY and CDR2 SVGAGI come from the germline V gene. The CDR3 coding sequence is TGTGCCAGCACTCCCACCATGGACAGGGGAGATACGCAGTATTTT. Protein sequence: CASTPTMDRGDTQYF.

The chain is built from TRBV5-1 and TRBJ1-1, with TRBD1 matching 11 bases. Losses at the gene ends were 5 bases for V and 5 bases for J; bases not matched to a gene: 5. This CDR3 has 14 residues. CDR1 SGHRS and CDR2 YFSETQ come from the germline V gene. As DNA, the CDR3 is TGCGCCAGCAGTATGGACAGGGGGCAGACTGAAGCTTTCTTT. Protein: CASSMDRGQTEAFF.

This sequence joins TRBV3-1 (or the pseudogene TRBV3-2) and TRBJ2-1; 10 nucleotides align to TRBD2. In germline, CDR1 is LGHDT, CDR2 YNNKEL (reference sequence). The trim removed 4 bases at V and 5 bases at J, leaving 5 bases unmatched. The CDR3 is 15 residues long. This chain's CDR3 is CASSPISGGHNEQFF. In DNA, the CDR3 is TGTGCCAGCAGCCCGATTAGCGGGGGGCACAATGAGCAGTTCTTC.

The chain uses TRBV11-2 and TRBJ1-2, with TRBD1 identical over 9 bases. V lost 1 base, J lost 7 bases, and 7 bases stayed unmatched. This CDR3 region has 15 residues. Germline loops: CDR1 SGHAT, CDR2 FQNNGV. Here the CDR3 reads CASSLAGTGSGGYTF. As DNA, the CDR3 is TGTGCCAGCAGCTTAGCCGGGACAGGGAGCGGTGGCTACACCTTC.

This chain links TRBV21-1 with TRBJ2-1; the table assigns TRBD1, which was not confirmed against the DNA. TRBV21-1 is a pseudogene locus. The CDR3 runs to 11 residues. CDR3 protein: CASMALNEQFF. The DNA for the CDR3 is TGTGCCAGCATGGCCTTAAATGAGCAGTTCTTC.

The CDR3 is CSVGGDYSNQPQHF. The CDR3 coding sequence is TGCAGCGTTGGAGGAGATTATAGCAATCAGCCCCAGCATTTT. The chain links TRBV29-1 to TRBJ1-5; D not certain. Germline V gene data show CDR1 as SQVTM and CDR2 as ANQGSEA. The CDR3 extends over 14 amino acids. V gave up 4 bases and J gave up 0 bases, with 10 bases separating them.